These 17 T cell receptor beta chains came from one sample sequenced in a study of blood T cell repertoires in COVID-19. Generated by immunoSEQ multiplex PCR, the TCRdb table keeps only in-frame clones and is missing some. The sample yields 45,000 to 60,000 clones, 65% to 85% seen once. Sequenced: peripheral blood. The receptor set was obtained from a man older than 75 with COVID-19, enrolled during active disease.

As for this clone: The sample contains more than one DNA sequence encoding this CDR3. This chain joins TRBV6-2 or TRBV6-3 and TRBJ2-7; 7 bases are a match to TRBD1. The V gene's germline CDR1 is MNHEY and CDR2 SVGEGT. V dropped 0 bases and J dropped 3; count of bases not matched to a gene: 2. The CDR3 sequence is 14 residues long. This CDR3 reads CASSYSRGFYEQYV. The CDR3 DNA is TGTGCCAGCAGTTACTCCAGGGGGTTCTACGAGCAGTACGTC.

This chain connects TRBV7-6 to TRBJ2-7; TRBD1 matches at 8 bases. The length of the CDR3 is 13 residues. Germline lookup yields CDR1 SGHVS and CDR2 FNYEAQ. CDR3 in DNA: TGTGCCAGCAGCTTAGTGGGCAGGGGGCGCGGCCACGTC. Its translation is CASSLVGRGRGHV.

This clone appeared a single time. This chain joins TRBV27 and TRBJ1-2, with TRBD1 identical over 10 bases. Looked up from germline, CDR1 is MNHEY and CDR2 is SMNVEV (reference sequence). The trim removed 5 bases at V and 8 bases at J, leaving 11 bases unmatched. The CDR3 is 15 amino acids. The CDR3 DNA is TGTGCCAGCAGTAACACCGGGACAGGGGCGGGAGGCTACACCTTC. This codes for CASSNTGTGAGGYTF.

V usage is TRBV6-5 and J usage is TRBJ2-1, with 14 bases fitting TRBD2. V gave up 7 bases and J gave up 9 bases; unmatched junction bases: 8. From germline, CDR1 is MNHEY and CDR2 SVGAGI. The CDR3 runs 15 residues. CDR3 region: CASKQGLAGASEQFF. CDR3 bases: TGTGCCAGCAAGCAGGGACTAGCGGGGGCTAGTGAGCAGTTCTTC.

J is TRBJ1-1 and V is TRBV3-1 (or the pseudogene TRBV3-2); TRBD1 is a possible D gene (5 bases). The CDR3 length is 14 residues. Germline V gives CDR1 LGHDT, CDR2 YNNKEL (reference sequence). The V end was cut by 3 bases, the J end by 1 base, with 9 bases between. The CDR3 is CASSQPTANTEAFF. CDR3 in DNA: TGTGCCAGCAGCCAGCCGACAGCGAACACTGAAGCTTTCTTT.

The rearrangement joins TRBV5-6 to TRBJ1-6; D perhaps matches TRBD1 (6 bases). Looked up from germline, CDR1 is SGHDT and CDR2 is YYEEEE. The germline V and J ends were trimmed by 4 bases and 0 bases, with 17 bases remaining between them. The CDR3 contains 18 residues. CDR3 in amino acids: CASSPRVGAGSYNSPLHF. The CDR3 nucleotides are TGTGCCAGCAGCCCCAGGGTGGGGGCTGGCTCCTATAATTCACCCCTCCACTTT.

The chain has TRBV7-9 and TRBJ1-1; D gene uncertain. With 3 bases removed from V and 1 base from J, the gap between germline ends came to 9 bases. CDR1 and CDR2 from the germline V gene are SEHNR and FQNEAQ (reference sequence). This CDR3 is 14 amino acids long. The CDR3 region is CASSFRGRNTEAFF. The CDR3 DNA reads as TGTGCCAGCAGCTTTCGAGGGCGGAACACTGAAGCTTTCTTT.

The V gene is TRBV9, the J gene TRBJ1-2; no firm D call. This CDR3 has 14 amino acids. Trimming took 0 bases from V and 4 from J, leaving 10 bases between them. The V gene's germline CDR1 is SGDLS and CDR2 YYNGEE. CDR3 amino acids: CASSVEEGAYGYTF. The CDR3 coding sequence is TGTGCCAGCAGCGTAGAAGAGGGCGCCTATGGCTACACCTTC.

The V gene is TRBV7-9, the J gene TRBJ2-5; 8 bases line up with TRBD2. With 5 bases clipped from V and 1 base from J, the junction kept 9 bases outside the gene matches. This CDR3 is built from 16 residues. Germline CDR1 and CDR2: SEHNR and FQNEAQ (reference sequence). The CDR3 DNA reads TGTGCCAGCAGCCCGAACGCCCGGGGGGGCCAAGAGACCCAGTACTTC. It is translated as CASSPNARGGQETQYF.

The CDR3 sequence is CASSLDRVDTQYF. The CDR3 nucleotides are TGCGCCAGCAGCTTGGACAGGGTAGATACGCAGTATTTT. This sequence joins TRBV5-1 and TRBJ2-3, with D perhaps TRBD1 (6 bases). The germline V gene has CDR1 SGHRS and CDR2 YFSETQ. V lost 0 bases and J 5 bases, leaving 7 bases between the germline ends. This CDR3 has 13 residues.

This chain uses TRBV5-1 with TRBJ2-3, with 7 bases aligning to TRBD1. Germline CDR1 is SGHRS and CDR2 is YFSETQ. J was trimmed by 2 bases and V by 4 bases; bases with no gene match: 4. This CDR3 region has 14 residues. CDR3 sequence reads: CASSRGPPTDTQYF. The CDR3 region has the DNA TGCGCCAGCAGCAGGGGGCCCCCCACAGATACGCAGTATTTT. The variable domain in full, completed from reference TRBV5-1 and TRBJ2-3, reads KAGVTQTPRYLIKTRGQQVTLSCSPISGHRSVSWYQQTPGQGLQFLFEYFSETQRNKGNFPGRFSGRQFSNSRSEMNVSTLELGDSALYLCASSRGPPTDTQYFGPGTRLTVL.

The chain couples TRBV30 to TRBJ2-2, with D possibly TRBD2 on 6 matching bases. This CDR3 is built from 16 residues. V was trimmed by 2 bases and J by 5 bases, leaving 18 bases between them. Looked up from germline, CDR1 is GTSNPN and CDR2 is SVGIG (reference sequence). This CDR3 is CAWSPGTPAGTGELFF. In DNA form, the CDR3 reads TGTGCCTGGAGTCCCGGGACGCCGGCGGGAACCGGGGAGCTGTTTTTT.

The chain joins TRBV5-5 to TRBJ2-6, with D possibly being TRBD2 (5 bases). The ends were cut back, 0 bases at V and 2 bases at J, with 12 bases in the middle. The CDR3 has 17 residues. Germline V gene sequence: CDR1 SGHKS, CDR2 YYEKEE (reference sequence). CDR3 DNA sequence: TGTGCCAGCAGCTTGGTTGTTCTCGGGGCTGGGGCCAACGTCCTGACTTTC. This gives the protein CASSLVVLGAGANVLTF.

The chain couples TRBV18 to TRBJ1-2; the D gene is possibly TRBD1 (6 bases). V lost 3 bases, J lost 4 bases, and 15 bases lay in between. Germline-derived CDR1 and CDR2 are KGHSH and LQKENI. The CDR3 contains 15 residues. In DNA, the CDR3 is TGTGCCAGCTCACCGGGCAGGGACACCTTCTATGGCTACACCTTC. Its translation is CASSPGRDTFYGYTF. The full variable domain, completed using reference TRBV18 and TRBJ1-2, is NAGVMQNPRHLVRRRGQEARLRCSPMKGHSHVYWYRQLPEEGLKFMVYLQKENIIDESGMPKERFSAEFPKEGPSILRIQQVVRGDSAAYFCASSPGRDTFYGYTFGSGTRLTVV.

The rearrangement joins TRBV27 to TRBJ1-5; 7 bases are a match to TRBD1. The germline gives CDR1 MNHEY, CDR2 SMNVEV (reference sequence). The CDR3 totals 14 residues. J lost 9 bases, V lost 4 bases, and 9 bases had no gene match. CDR3 DNA sequence: TGTGCCAGCAGTTCGCAGACAGGGCTTACGCCCCAGCATTTT. Amino acids: CASSSQTGLTPQHF.

This chain connects TRBV3-1 (or the pseudogene TRBV3-2) to TRBJ2-5, with D possibly being TRBD1 (6 bases). V dropped 6 bases and J dropped 1 base, with 9 bases sitting between them. Germline-derived CDR1 and CDR2 are LGHDT and YNNKEL (reference sequence). CDR3 length: 13 amino acids. The CDR3 sequence is CASSPRGQETQYF. For the CDR3, the DNA is TGTGCCAGCAGTCCCAGGGGCCAAGAGACCCAGTACTTC.

The V call is TRBV9, the J call TRBJ1-3; TRBD1 is a possible D gene (6 bases). V lost 4 bases to trimming and J lost 0 bases, with 11 bases between them. Germline loops: CDR1 SGDLS, CDR2 YYNGEE. The CDR3 extends over 15 amino acids. The CDR3 loop reads CASSKRGGSGNTIYF. CDR3 sequence (DNA): TGTGCCAGCAGCAAAAGAGGGGGCTCTGGAAACACCATATATTTT.